The entry that follows covers one TCR beta chain sequence. Its specificity is not known. The CDR3 has 15 residues. Germline CDR1 reads KGHSH; CDR2 reads LQKENI. Trimming took off 1 base at V and 0 bases at J, with 10 bases between the two ends. Data came from immunoSEQ multiplex PCR; TCRdb stores just in-frame clones and leaves some out. The sample consists of fewer than 200,000 clones, roughly 92% of them appearing once. These data belong to a study of T cell responses to AZD1222 COVID-19 vaccine. Whole-study results and caveats: Recipients of AZD1222 seropositive at baseline numbered only 5 to 7. Spike-spanning, vaccine-associated CD4 TCRs were dominant at 160-218 and 743-854.

The sequenced sample was peripheral blood, obtained on day 0 of AZD1222 vaccination. This clonotype was sampled from an adult in good health. The genes are TRBV18 and TRBJ2-7; a possible D gene is TRBD2 (6 bases). The CDR3 DNA reads TGTGCCAGCTCACCACGGCAGGGAGGCTCCTACGAGCAGTACTTC. Translation: CASSPRQGGSYEQYF.